The 25 T cell receptor beta chains given below trace back to one sample, sequenced in a study of T cell changes during pregnancy in multiple sclerosis. Sequencing used immunoSEQ multiplex PCR; TCRdb keeps in-frame clones, though not all of them. Of about 27,000 clones listed, roughly nine tenths are singletons. The sequencing used CD8+ T cells from peripheral blood mononuclear cells, collected in the second trimester of pregnancy. The source is a female donor with multiple sclerosis, enrolled in a pregnancy study.

This chain links TRBV6-5 with TRBJ2-2; 7 bases map to TRBD2. Germline values: CDR1 MNHEY, CDR2 SVGAGI. The ends lost 7 bases at V and 8 bases at J; junction bases unmatched: 10. This CDR3 has 14 residues. CDR3: CASTRLAPVGELFF. The CDR3 DNA reads as TGTGCCAGCACCCGACTAGCCCCAGTAGGGGAGCTGTTTTTT.

V usage is TRBV6-1 and J usage is TRBJ1-6; TRBD1 matches at 8 bases. Germline assignment: CDR1 MNHNS and CDR2 SASEGT. Unmatched junction bases numbered 9, after V lost 3 bases and J lost 8 bases. The CDR3 sequence is 16 residues long. The CDR3 DNA is TGTGCCAGCAGTGAGGTTCCCGGGACAGGTTATTCACCCCTCCACTTT. This translates into CASSEVPGTGYSPLHF.

This sequence joins TRBV7-9 and TRBJ2-3; TRBD2 is a possible D gene (5 bases). Trimming took off 5 bases at V and 1 base at J, with 13 bases between the two ends. Germline assignment: CDR1 SEHNR and CDR2 FQNEAQ (reference sequence). The CDR3 is 15 amino acids. The CDR3 coding sequence is TGTGCCAGCAGCCCCCGTGGTAGCGGCACAGATACGCAGTATTTT. It encodes CASSPRGSGTDTQYF.

CDR3: CASSFGQGALVEQFF. In DNA form, the CDR3 reads TGTGCCAGCAGTTTCGGACAGGGGGCGTTAGTTGAGCAGTTCTTC. V usage is TRBV28 and J usage is TRBJ2-1, with 11 bases identical to TRBD1. V gave up 3 bases and J gave up 9 bases; unmatched junction bases: 7. Germline V gene lookup returns CDR1 MDHEN and CDR2 SYDVKM. The CDR3 extends over 15 amino acids.

Concerning this clone itself: The junction departs from the called germline gene at one end, perhaps through a read error. This chain connects TRBV6-5 to TRBJ2-7; 9 bases map to TRBD1. CDR1 and CDR2 (germline): MNHEY, SVGAGI. The length of the CDR3 is 15 residues. The CDR3 here is CASSYSRDRVYGQYF. CDR3 nucleotide sequence: TGTGCCAGCAGTTACTCCCGGGACAGGGTCTACGGGCAGTACTTC.

V gene TRBV6-5 combines with J gene TRBJ2-7, with D uncertain. Per germline, CDR1 MNHEY and CDR2 SVGAGI. This CDR3 comprises 14 residues. Trimming took off 4 bases at V and 7 bases at J, with 17 bases between the two ends. CDR3 DNA: TGTGCCAGCAGTTCCACACCCATGGTGCGGGAGCAGTACTTC. Its translation: CASSSTPMVREQYF.

J is TRBJ2-3 and V is TRBV27, with 7 bases identical to TRBD2. The length of the CDR3 is 16 residues. The V and J ends lost 6 bases and 0 bases, in that order; junction bases with no gene match: 9. In germline, CDR1 is MNHEY, CDR2 SMNVEV (reference sequence). The CDR3 region is CASSPGGQGSTDTQYF. The DNA for the CDR3 is TGTGCCAGCAGCCCGGGGGGTCAGGGAAGCACAGATACGCAGTATTTT.

The chain employs TRBV2 and TRBJ2-1; 9 bases match TRBD1. Germline V gene lookup returns CDR1 SNHLY and CDR2 FYNNEI. The CDR3 totals 16 residues. J was trimmed by 1 base and V by 5 bases; bases with no gene match: 6. The CDR3 loop reads CASSSGTGNSYNEQFF. The CDR3 bases are TGTGCCAGCAGTTCCGGGACAGGGAATTCCTACAATGAGCAGTTCTTC.

The J gene is TRBJ2-1, the V gene TRBV5-1, with a tentative D call TRBD2 (7 bases). Germline V CDR1 and CDR2: SGHRS, YFSETQ. Trimming left V 0 bases short and J 7 bases short, with 11 bases between. The CDR3 has 14 amino acids. CDR3 sequence: CASSLAGGLNEQFF. CDR3 coding DNA: TGCGCCAGCAGCTTGGCCGGGGGGCTGAATGAGCAGTTCTTC.

The rearrangement links TRBV7-9 to TRBJ1-4, with a possible D match to TRBD1 (6 bases). The CDR3 has 12 amino acids. Germline CDR1 and CDR2: SEHNR and FQNEAQ (reference sequence). V lost 5 bases to trimming and J lost 8 bases, with 9 bases between them. CDR3: CASSHDREKLFF. As DNA, the CDR3 is TGTGCCAGCAGCCATGACAGGGAAAAACTGTTTTTT.

This rearrangement joins TRBV7-9 to TRBJ2-5; a weak D match, TRBD2 (5 bases). V lost 11 bases, J lost 5 bases, and 18 bases lay in between. This CDR3 comprises 13 residues. Germline V lookup: CDR1 SEHNR, CDR2 FQNEAQ (reference sequence). CDR3 sequence reads: CASDPGSAETQYF. CDR3 in DNA: TGTGCCTCCGACCCGGGGTCGGCGGAGACCCAGTACTTC.

Within the sample, this clone is medium-sized. J is TRBJ2-5 and V is TRBV2, with 7 positions matching TRBD1. Germline values: CDR1 SNHLY, CDR2 FYNNEI. The CDR3 is 15 amino acids. The V segment lost 6 bases and the J segment 2 bases; nucleotides outside the gene matches: 9. CDR3 DNA: TGTGCCAGCAGGGCCCGGGACAGCCTACAAGAGACCCAGTACTTC. Residues: CASRARDSLQETQYF.

The chain joins TRBV10-3 to TRBJ2-3; 11 bases line up with TRBD2. The CDR3 is 18 amino acids. V shed 2 bases and J 4 bases; nucleotides not matched to a gene: 11. The V gene's germline CDR1 is ENHRY and CDR2 SYGVKD. Written as DNA, the CDR3 is TGTGCCATCAGTGAGGGTGTAACTAGCGGGAGAATCTCAGATACGCAGTATTTT. The encoded protein is CAISEGVTSGRISDTQYF.

The rearrangement uses TRBV27 and TRBJ2-3, with D unclear. Germline loops: CDR1 MNHEY, CDR2 SMNVEV (reference sequence). V lost 5 bases and J 0 bases, leaving 6 bases between the germline ends. The CDR3 extends over 13 amino acids. CDR3 sequence reads: CASSILSTDTQYF. DNA of the CDR3: TGTGCCAGCAGTATACTGAGCACAGATACGCAGTATTTT.

This clone was detected only a few times. The chain joins TRBV4-3 to TRBJ1-6, with a weak D call TRBD1 (6 bases). Germline loops: CDR1 LGHNA, CDR2 YSLEER. This CDR3 region has 14 residues. V lost 0 bases and J lost 8, with 8 bases in between. The CDR3 here is CASSQDQGYSPLHF. In nucleotides, the CDR3 is TGCGCCAGCAGCCAAGATCAGGGGTATTCACCCCTCCACTTT.

The chain employs TRBV7-2 and TRBJ2-1, with 10 positions matching TRBD2. The trim removed 4 bases at V and 9 bases at J, leaving 9 bases unmatched. The CDR3 covers 15 residues. CDR1 is SGHTA and CDR2 is FQGNSA in the germline V gene. CDR3 sequence reads: CASSSTSGKMGEQFF. Here the CDR3 DNA reads TGTGCCAGCAGCTCTACTAGCGGGAAAATGGGTGAGCAGTTCTTC.

This chain joins TRBV13 and TRBJ2-3; TRBD2 aligns across 13 bases. The CDR3 runs to 17 residues. Germline CDR1 reads PRHDT; CDR2 reads FYEKMQ (reference sequence). V trimming: 6 bases; J trimming: 6 bases; junction bases outside the gene matches: 12. The CDR3 is CASSDFGLAGVPDTQYF. DNA of the CDR3: TGTGCCAGCAGTGATTTCGGACTAGCGGGAGTACCTGATACGCAGTATTTT.

The chain uses TRBV30 and TRBJ1-3; weak D call: TRBD1 (5 bases). CDR3 length: 15 amino acids. The V and J ends lost 4 bases and 0 bases respectively, with 13 bases between them. Germline-derived CDR1 and CDR2 are GTSNPN and SVGIG (reference sequence). Here the CDR3 reads CAWMEQGSSGNTIYF. CDR3 DNA sequence: TGTGCCTGGATGGAGCAGGGAAGCTCTGGAAACACCATATATTTT. The full variable domain, with the rest looked up from reference TRBV30 and TRBJ1-3, is SQTIHQWPATLVQPVGSPLSLECTVEGTSNPNLYWYRQAAGRGLQLLFYSVGIGQISSEVPQNLSASRPQDRQFILSSKKLLLSDSGFYLCAWMEQGSSGNTIYFGEGSWLTVV.

This rearrangement joins TRBV29-1 to TRBJ2-1; D is possibly TRBD1 (6 bases). The CDR3 has 14 amino acids. Germline loops: CDR1 SQVTM, CDR2 ANQGSEA. V lost 7 bases, J lost 6 bases, and 19 bases lay in between. CDR3 DNA: TGCAGCGCCATCACAGGGACCCTTGCCAATGAGCAGTTCTTC. This translates into CSAITGTLANEQFF.

J is TRBJ1-1 and V is TRBV15; 8 nucleotides align to TRBD1. V was pared by 0 bases and J by 4 bases, with 7 bases of the junction left unmatched. The CDR3 is 16 residues long. In germline, CDR1 is LNHNV, CDR2 YYDKDF (reference sequence). Here the CDR3 DNA reads TGTGCCACCAGCAGAGATCCACTAACAGGGGGCACTGAAGCTTTCTTT. It yields the protein CATSRDPLTGGTEAFF.

The V call is TRBV6-4, the J call TRBJ2-3, with TRBD2 identical over 8 bases. The CDR3 is 15 residues long. The germline V gene has CDR1 MRHNA and CDR2 SNTAGT. V was pared by 0 bases and J by 4 bases, with 3 bases of the junction left unmatched. In nucleotides, the CDR3 is TGTGCCAGCAGTGACTCGACGGGAGGGCCAGATACGCAGTATTTT. Protein: CASSDSTGGPDTQYF.

The chain couples TRBV10-3 to TRBJ1-5; D is possibly TRBD1 (5 bases). The CDR3 totals 14 residues. Germline CDR1 is ENHRY and CDR2 is SYGVKD. Trimming left V 10 bases short and J 4 bases short, with 17 bases between. The CDR3 here is CATGGTWANQPQHF. The CDR3 nucleotides read TGTGCCACCGGCGGGACCTGGGCTAATCAGCCCCAGCATTTT.

V usage is TRBV7-9 and J usage is TRBJ2-1; TRBD2 matches 7 bases. The germline V gene encodes CDR1 SEHNR and CDR2 FQNEAQ (reference sequence). The CDR3 extends over 19 amino acids. Trimming removed 4 bases from V and 2 bases from J; junction bases left unmatched: 17. Here the CDR3 DNA reads TGTGCCAGCAGCTGGCCCCGGGGGGTAGGAGTCCGCACCTACAATGAGCAGTTCTTC. This sequence encodes CASSWPRGVGVRTYNEQFF.

The chain uses TRBV27 and TRBJ2-1, with a possible D match to TRBD2 (5 bases). CDR1 MNHEY and CDR2 SMNVEV come from the germline V gene (reference sequence). This CDR3 has 16 amino acids. V was pared by 2 bases and J by 10 bases, with 21 bases between. In DNA form, the CDR3 reads TGTGCCAGCAGTTTAGAGGGCTTAACACCCTCGCGGGAGCAGTTCTTC. It codes for CASSLEGLTPSREQFF.

The CDR3 protein is CASSLTGLTYEQYF. The DNA of the CDR3 is TGTGCCAGCAGTTTAACAGGGTTAACCTACGAGCAGTACTTC. This sequence joins TRBV28 and TRBJ2-7, with a weak D call TRBD1 (6 bases). The germline V and J ends were trimmed by 2 bases and 2 bases, with 10 bases remaining between them. The CDR3 is 14 amino acids. Germline V gene sequence: CDR1 MDHEN, CDR2 SYDVKM.